A selection of T cell receptor beta chains follows, all from one sample in a study of blood T cell repertoires in COVID-19. This table comes from immunoSEQ multiplex PCR, and its TCRdb copy is limited to in-frame clones, with some not included. The sample lists 250,000 or so clones, roughly 84% occurring once. The sequencing sample was made of peripheral blood. All receptors derive from a woman in her forties who had recovered from COVID-19. CDR3s include the opening cysteine and the closing phenylalanine or tryptophan. Fields, in order: CDR3 DNA, CDR3 protein, clone size, D gene, V gene, J gene. A D gene is named only where the DNA matches it firmly. A row's size may be missing; if present it is once, few, many or a size class.

CDR3nt: TGTGCCAGCAGCTTAGTACAGGGAGCAGATACGCAGTATTTT
CDR3aa: CASSLVQGADTQYF
abundance: -
d_gene: -
v_gene: TRBV7-7
j_gene: TRBJ2-3

CDR3nt: TGTGCCAGCAGCACCGGGACAGTACTCTATGGCTACACCTTC
CDR3aa: CASSTGTVLYGYTF
abundance: -
d_gene: TRBD1
v_gene: TRBV28
j_gene: TRBJ1-2

CDR3nt: TGTGCCAGCAGGCAACCGGGACTAGCCTCAGATACGCAGTATTTT
CDR3aa: CASRQPGLASDTQYF
abundance: -
d_gene: TRBD2
v_gene: TRBV7-2
j_gene: TRBJ2-3

CDR3nt: TGCGCCACTGGCGTAGCGGGGCAAGAGACCCAGTACTTC
CDR3aa: CATGVAGQETQYF
abundance: once
d_gene: TRBD2
v_gene: TRBV5-1
j_gene: TRBJ2-5

CDR3nt: TGTGCCAGCAGCGGCACAGGAAGAGGCTACGAGCAGTACTTC
CDR3aa: CASSGTGRGYEQYF
abundance: few
d_gene: -
v_gene: TRBV9
j_gene: TRBJ2-7

CDR3nt: TGTGCCAGTAGTACACTAGCGGGGGGGTACTACAATGAGCAGTTCTTC
CDR3aa: CASSTLAGGYYNEQFF
abundance: -
d_gene: TRBD2
v_gene: TRBV19
j_gene: TRBJ2-1

CDR3nt: TGTGCCAGCAGCCACCTACAGGGAAGCACCGGGGAGCTGTTTTTT
CDR3aa: CASSHLQGSTGELFF
abundance: -
d_gene: -
v_gene: TRBV3-1/TRBV3-2
j_gene: TRBJ2-2

CDR3nt: TGCGCCAGCAGCCGGGGGGAGGGGAAGCACGAGCAGTACTTC
CDR3aa: CASSRGEGKHEQYF
abundance: -
d_gene: TRBD2
v_gene: TRBV5-1
j_gene: TRBJ2-7

CDR3nt: TGTGCCACCTCCCCGGGGGGGCCGGGAAACATTCAGTACTTC
CDR3aa: CATSPGGPGNIQYF
abundance: -
d_gene: TRBD2
v_gene: TRBV2
j_gene: TRBJ2-4

CDR3nt: TGCGCCAGCCGGGACACCTTTTGGACAGATACGCAGTATTTT
CDR3aa: CASRDTFWTDTQYF
abundance: -
d_gene: -
v_gene: TRBV5-1
j_gene: TRBJ2-3

CDR3nt: TGTGCCAGCAGCCAAGGCACGACAGAGAACACTGAAGCTTTCTTT
CDR3aa: CASSQGTTENTEAFF
abundance: once
d_gene: -
v_gene: TRBV3-1/TRBV3-2
j_gene: TRBJ1-1

CDR3nt: TGTGCCAGCAGGAGTACAGGGGTCCCTAAGGACGAGCAGTACTTC
CDR3aa: CASRSTGVPKDEQYF
abundance: -
d_gene: TRBD1
v_gene: TRBV6-5
j_gene: TRBJ2-7

CDR3nt: TGTGCCAGCAGTCGCGCCCGAGAGACCCAGTACTTC
CDR3aa: CASSRARETQYF
abundance: once
d_gene: -
v_gene: TRBV6-5
j_gene: TRBJ2-5

CDR3nt: TGCGCCAGCAGCCAAGATCTACAGGGAACAGCTTTCTTT
CDR3aa: CASSQDLQGTAFF
abundance: few
d_gene: -
v_gene: TRBV4-1
j_gene: TRBJ1-1

CDR3nt: TGTGCCATCAGTGAGTTAGCGGGGGGGCCTTGGGAGACCCAGTACTTC
CDR3aa: CAISELAGGPWETQYF
abundance: -
d_gene: TRBD2
v_gene: TRBV10-3
j_gene: TRBJ2-5

CDR3nt: TGTGCCAGCAGCGCCACCGGGTCTGAGCCCCAGCATTTT
CDR3aa: CASSATGSEPQHF
abundance: -
d_gene: -
v_gene: TRBV7-2
j_gene: TRBJ1-5

CDR3nt: TGTGCCAGCAGCTTGGGAGGGGGCGGTCAGCCCCAGCATTTT
CDR3aa: CASSLGGGGQPQHF
abundance: few
d_gene: TRBD1
v_gene: TRBV5-5
j_gene: TRBJ1-5

CDR3nt: TGTGCCAGCAGTTTCACAGGTTCACCCCTCCACTTT
CDR3aa: CASSFTGSPLHF
abundance: -
d_gene: -
v_gene: TRBV27
j_gene: TRBJ1-6

CDR3nt: TGTGCCAGCAGCCCCATGAGCGGGGGGGCTCATAATGAGCAGTTCTTC
CDR3aa: CASSPMSGGAHNEQFF
abundance: -
d_gene: TRBD2
v_gene: TRBV7-2
j_gene: TRBJ2-1

CDR3nt: TGTGCCAGCAGCACAAGCCTAGCGGGAACCGGGGAGCTGTTTTTT
CDR3aa: CASSTSLAGTGELFF
abundance: once
d_gene: TRBD2
v_gene: TRBV5-4
j_gene: TRBJ2-2

CDR3nt: TGTGCCACCAGCAGAAGACAGCTAGAGACCCAGTACTTC
CDR3aa: CATSRRQLETQYF
abundance: -
d_gene: -
v_gene: TRBV15
j_gene: TRBJ2-5

CDR3nt: TGCGCCAGCAGCTCCTCTCCGGGACAGGGTGAAGCTTTCTTT
CDR3aa: CASSSSPGQGEAFF
abundance: -
d_gene: TRBD1
v_gene: TRBV5-1
j_gene: TRBJ1-1

CDR3nt: TGTGCCAGCAGCCAGCTAACCGGGACTATTTCCTACAATGAGCAGTTCTTC
CDR3aa: CASSQLTGTISYNEQFF
abundance: few
d_gene: TRBD2
v_gene: TRBV4-2
j_gene: TRBJ2-1

CDR3nt: TGCGCCAGCAGCCATAGACAGGGATTGAACACTGAAGCTTTCTTT
CDR3aa: CASSHRQGLNTEAFF
abundance: few
d_gene: TRBD1
v_gene: TRBV4-1
j_gene: TRBJ1-1

CDR3nt: TGTGCCAGCAGTCCCTCAGGAGGGATGGTGGCCTACGAGCAGTACTTC
CDR3aa: CASSPSGGMVAYEQYF
abundance: -
d_gene: -
v_gene: TRBV28
j_gene: TRBJ2-7

CDR3nt: TGTGCCAGCAGCTCGGAACAGGGGATTTACACCGGGGAGCTGTTTTTT
CDR3aa: CASSSEQGIYTGELFF
abundance: -
d_gene: TRBD1
v_gene: TRBV7-9
j_gene: TRBJ2-2

CDR3nt: TGTGCCAGCAGCTTCTCAGGGTACACCGGGGAGCTGTTTTTT
CDR3aa: CASSFSGYTGELFF
abundance: -
d_gene: -
v_gene: TRBV7-9
j_gene: TRBJ2-2

CDR3nt: TGTGCCTGGAGTGTACCTCGTGTCGGTACCTACGAGCAGTACTTC
CDR3aa: CAWSVPRVGTYEQYF
abundance: once
d_gene: -
v_gene: TRBV30
j_gene: TRBJ2-7

CDR3nt: TGTGCCAGCAGCCACCTAGGGGGTAATTCACCCCTCCACTTT
CDR3aa: CASSHLGGNSPLHF
abundance: -
d_gene: -
v_gene: TRBV14
j_gene: TRBJ1-6

CDR3nt: TGTGCCAGCAGCCACCTAGACCGAATCTCTGGAAACACCATATATTTT
CDR3aa: CASSHLDRISGNTIYF
abundance: -
d_gene: -
v_gene: TRBV3-1/TRBV3-2
j_gene: TRBJ1-3

CDR3nt: TGTGCCAGCAGCTTAGATCGAGGGTCGGAAAAGGAGCAGTACTTC
CDR3aa: CASSLDRGSEKEQYF
abundance: -
d_gene: -
v_gene: TRBV11-2
j_gene: TRBJ2-7

CDR3nt: TGTGCTAGTGGTTTGGACGGGAACACTGAAGCTTTCTTT
CDR3aa: CASGLDGNTEAFF
abundance: -
d_gene: -
v_gene: TRBV12-5
j_gene: TRBJ1-1

CDR3nt: TGTGCCAGCAGTGTCGGTAGGACAGGGGATGTTGGCGAGCAGTACTTC
CDR3aa: CASSVGRTGDVGEQYF
abundance: -
d_gene: TRBD1
v_gene: TRBV2
j_gene: TRBJ2-7

CDR3nt: TGCAGTGCTAGTGGGGCCTTGGGCGGGTATAGCACAGATACGCAGTATTTT
CDR3aa: CSASGALGGYSTDTQYF
abundance: few
d_gene: -
v_gene: TRBV20-1
j_gene: TRBJ2-3

CDR3nt: TGTGCCAGCAGCTCCGGGGAGAGCTCCTACGAGCAGTACTTC
CDR3aa: CASSSGESSYEQYF
abundance: once
d_gene: -
v_gene: TRBV9
j_gene: TRBJ2-7

CDR3nt: TGCAGCGGGGAGACAGGGGGAAGAACTGAAGCTTTCTTT
CDR3aa: CSGETGGRTEAFF
abundance: once
d_gene: TRBD1
v_gene: TRBV29-1
j_gene: TRBJ1-1

CDR3nt: TGTGCCAGCAGAAAGGGGGCTCGTACCCAGTACTTC
CDR3aa: CASRKGARTQYF
abundance: -
d_gene: TRBD1
v_gene: TRBV28
j_gene: TRBJ2-5

CDR3nt: TGTGCCAGCAGCCCCCGGACATACACCTACGAGCAGTACTTC
CDR3aa: CASSPRTYTYEQYF
abundance: -
d_gene: -
v_gene: TRBV7-9
j_gene: TRBJ2-7

CDR3nt: TGTGCCAGCAGCTTAGAATATGACAGCTCCTATGGCTACACCTTC
CDR3aa: CASSLEYDSSYGYTF
abundance: -
d_gene: -
v_gene: TRBV7-2
j_gene: TRBJ1-2

CDR3nt: TGCAGTGCTGCCAGTAATGAAAAACTGTTTTTT
CDR3aa: CSAASNEKLFF
abundance: -
d_gene: -
v_gene: TRBV20-1
j_gene: TRBJ1-4

CDR3nt: TGTGCCTGGAACAGGGGACGGAATGAAGCTTTCTTT
CDR3aa: CAWNRGRNEAFF
abundance: -
d_gene: TRBD1
v_gene: TRBV30
j_gene: TRBJ1-1

CDR3nt: TGCGCCAGCAGCCAAGACCAGGGGTTTAATGAAAAACTGTTTTTT
CDR3aa: CASSQDQGFNEKLFF
abundance: -
d_gene: -
v_gene: TRBV4-1
j_gene: TRBJ1-4

CDR3nt: TGTGTCAGAAGCTTAGGCCAGCGCACTCGAAACACCATATATTTT
CDR3aa: CVRSLGQRTRNTIYF
abundance: -
d_gene: -
v_gene: TRBV7-5
j_gene: TRBJ1-3

CDR3nt: TGTGCCAGCAACAGGGTTGACACTGAAGCTTTCTTT
CDR3aa: CASNRVDTEAFF
abundance: -
d_gene: -
v_gene: TRBV2
j_gene: TRBJ1-1

CDR3nt: TGCAGCGTTGTGGGGACTAGCGGGGGAGCCTACGAGACCCAGTACTTC
CDR3aa: CSVVGTSGGAYETQYF
abundance: -
d_gene: TRBD2
v_gene: TRBV29-1
j_gene: TRBJ2-5

CDR3nt: TGTGCCAGCAGTGGACGGACAGACTATAATTCACCCCTCCACTTT
CDR3aa: CASSGRTDYNSPLHF
abundance: -
d_gene: -
v_gene: TRBV2
j_gene: TRBJ1-6

CDR3nt: TGCGCCAGCAGCTCATACAGGGGAAGCACTGAAGCTTTCTTT
CDR3aa: CASSSYRGSTEAFF
abundance: -
d_gene: TRBD1
v_gene: TRBV5-1
j_gene: TRBJ1-1

CDR3nt: TGTGCCAGCAGCTCTTTAGCGGGTGAGCAGTTCTTC
CDR3aa: CASSSLAGEQFF
abundance: -
d_gene: TRBD2
v_gene: TRBV7-6
j_gene: TRBJ2-1

CDR3nt: TGTGCCAGCAATATCCGTACAGGGGATTTTAATCAGCCCCAGCATTTT
CDR3aa: CASNIRTGDFNQPQHF
abundance: -
d_gene: TRBD1
v_gene: TRBV28
j_gene: TRBJ1-5

CDR3nt: TGTGCCAGTAGTGGGACAGGGGGCCCTGGAAACACCATATATTTT
CDR3aa: CASSGTGGPGNTIYF
abundance: -
d_gene: TRBD1
v_gene: TRBV19
j_gene: TRBJ1-3

CDR3nt: TGTGCCAGCAGCAGATATTACAGGTTGTCCTCCTACGAGCAGTACTTC
CDR3aa: CASSRYYRLSSYEQYF
abundance: -
d_gene: -
v_gene: TRBV14
j_gene: TRBJ2-7

CDR3nt: TGCGCCAGCAGCGCCCCCGGGACAGGGTCCCCGATCGACACTGAAGCTTTCTTT
CDR3aa: CASSAPGTGSPIDTEAFF
abundance: -
d_gene: TRBD1
v_gene: TRBV5-1
j_gene: TRBJ1-1

CDR3nt: TGCGCCAGCAGCCGCACGGTCAGAGGCTCTGGGGCCAACGTCCTGACTTTC
CDR3aa: CASSRTVRGSGANVLTF
abundance: -
d_gene: -
v_gene: TRBV4-1
j_gene: TRBJ2-6

CDR3nt: TGTGCCAGCTCACAGTCTGAGGGGATTAAGGGGGACACTGAAGCTTTCTTT
CDR3aa: CASSQSEGIKGDTEAFF
abundance: -
d_gene: -
v_gene: TRBV18
j_gene: TRBJ1-1